This T cell receptor (beta chain) was obtained from a study of monozygotic twins with inflammatory bowel disease. Each UMI harboured a 6-nucleotide sample barcode and was appended via template switching. TCRdb reanalyzed the 5' RACE reads, giving one entry per CDR3 protein sequence and no DNA. The repertoire table contains some 190,000 distinct CDR3 sequences. Study observations and caveats: A reduction in TCRbeta diversity (inverse Simpson) was seen in IBD patients relative to healthy co-twins. Patient repertoire variability may have increased through differing immunosuppressive treatments.

The CDR3 runs 15 residues. Germline CDR1 reads MNHNS; CDR2 reads SASEGT. Of note for this clonotype: Its antigen remains unknown.

Total RNA isolation used whole blood (no T cell sorting was performed). The sequenced material came from blood. The V gene is TRBV6-1, the J gene TRBJ1-4; TCRdb's D gene call, TRBD1, goes unchecked for lack of DNA. This sequence originates from a human donor with ulcerative colitis or Crohn's disease, or a healthy co-twin of an affected twin (not recorded which). CDR3 region: CATLWHASGGEKLFF.